This TCR beta chain was observed in a study of shared clonotypes between healthy human individuals. About the research overall: Used for every donor were three CD4 naive, three CD4 memory, two CD8 naive and one CD8 memory plate.

The CDR3 sequence is 14 residues long. Trimming took off 3 bases at V and 4 bases at J, with 10 bases between the two ends. Germline V gene data show CDR1 as LNHDA and CDR2 as SQIVND (reference sequence). Repertoires were generated with immunoSEQ multiplex PCR, while TCRdb's copy carries only in-frame clones and drops some. Of roughly 640,000 clones listed, about 97% are singletons. To note about this clone: The antigen is not known.

The study, taken as a whole, reports: Estimated clonotype richness was generally higher in naive than memory subsets.

The clonotype was recovered from a young woman in good health. This chain uses TRBV19 with TRBJ2-4; D is undetermined. The source material was naive CD4+ T cells sorted from blood. The subset was: CD45RA+ positively selected. CDR3 bases: TGTGCCAGTAGTATTGAAGGGAATAAAAACATTCAGTACTTC. Protein sequence: CASSIEGNKNIQYF.